This T cell receptor (beta chain) was sequenced during a study of T-cell memory formation after mild COVID-19. The CDR3 is 18 amino acids. V lost 1 base to trimming and J lost 3 bases, with 23 bases between them. CDR1 is SGHRS and CDR2 is YFSETQ in the germline V gene. Amplification by 5'RACE using constant-segment primers produced TCR alpha and TCR beta cDNA libraries that carried sample barcodes and UMIs. TCRdb itself ran the 5' RACE reads through MiXCR, one entry per CDR3 protein. The sample includes approximately 430,000 distinct CDR3 sequences, about a quarter seen only once; the top ten take over 10%. Notes on the study in general: Pre-infection memory carried some responding clones, suggesting that cross-reactive memory joined. Mostly located in CM and EM were contracting CD4+ clones, with contracting CD8+ clones located in EMRA. Clones that contracted from day 15 to 85 had balanced CD4/CD8; later expanders were CD4+ biased.

This clonotype was detected only a few times. Its antigen is not known. The rearrangement uses TRBV5-1 and TRBJ2-7; weak D call: TRBD1 (5 bases). Sequencing used PBMCs or a T cell subset sorted from them (not recorded which). The sequence was obtained from an adult woman who had mild COVID-19 (a few samples of this study predate the infection). Cell type and time point are not known. The CDR3 nucleotides read TGCGCCAGCAGCTTGTTTTCCTTCGGTCAGGGCAGGCACTACGAGCAGTACTTC. Translating gives CASSLFSFGQGRHYEQYF.